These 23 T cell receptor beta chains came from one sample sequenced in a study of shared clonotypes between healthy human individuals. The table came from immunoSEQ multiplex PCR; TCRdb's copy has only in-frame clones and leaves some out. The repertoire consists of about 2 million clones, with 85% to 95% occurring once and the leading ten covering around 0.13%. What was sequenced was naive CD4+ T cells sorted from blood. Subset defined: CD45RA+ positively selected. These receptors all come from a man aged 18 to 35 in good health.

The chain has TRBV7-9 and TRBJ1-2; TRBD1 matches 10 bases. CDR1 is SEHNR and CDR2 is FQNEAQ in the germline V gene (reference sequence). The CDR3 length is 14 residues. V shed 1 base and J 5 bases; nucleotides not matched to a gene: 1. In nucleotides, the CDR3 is TGTGCCAGCAGCTTAGGGACAGGGGGGTATGGCTACACCTTC. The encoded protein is CASSLGTGGYGYTF.

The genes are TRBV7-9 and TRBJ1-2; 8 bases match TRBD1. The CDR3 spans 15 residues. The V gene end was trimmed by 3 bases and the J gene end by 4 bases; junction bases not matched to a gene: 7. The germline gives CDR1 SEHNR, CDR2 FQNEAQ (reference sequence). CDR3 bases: TGTGCCAGCAGCTTGGCTTCAGGGGGCGTCTATGGCTACACCTTC. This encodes CASSLASGGVYGYTF.

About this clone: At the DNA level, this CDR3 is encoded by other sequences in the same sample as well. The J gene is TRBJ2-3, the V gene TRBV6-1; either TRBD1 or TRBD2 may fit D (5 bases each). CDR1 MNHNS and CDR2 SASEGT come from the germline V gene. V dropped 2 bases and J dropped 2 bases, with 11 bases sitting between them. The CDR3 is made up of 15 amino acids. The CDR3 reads CASSEQRGNTDTQYF. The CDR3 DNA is TGTGCCAGCAGTGAACAGAGGGGAAACACAGATACGCAGTATTTT.

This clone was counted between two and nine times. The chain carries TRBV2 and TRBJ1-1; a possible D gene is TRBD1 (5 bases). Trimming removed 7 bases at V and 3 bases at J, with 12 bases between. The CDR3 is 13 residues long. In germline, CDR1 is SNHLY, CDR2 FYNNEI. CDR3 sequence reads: CASINGGDTEAFF. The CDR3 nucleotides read TGTGCCAGCATTAATGGGGGAGACACTGAAGCTTTCTTT.

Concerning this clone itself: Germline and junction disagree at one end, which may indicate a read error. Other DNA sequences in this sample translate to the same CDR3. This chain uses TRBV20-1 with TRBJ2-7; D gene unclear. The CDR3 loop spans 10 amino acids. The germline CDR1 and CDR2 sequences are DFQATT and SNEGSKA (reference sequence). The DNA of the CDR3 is TGCAGTGCTTCCTCCCACGAGCAGTACTTC. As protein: CSASSHEQYF.

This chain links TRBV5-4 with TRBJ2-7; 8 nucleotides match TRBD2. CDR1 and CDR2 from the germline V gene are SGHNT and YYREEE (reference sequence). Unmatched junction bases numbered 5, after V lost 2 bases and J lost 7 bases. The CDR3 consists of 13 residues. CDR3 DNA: TGTGCCAGCAGCTTAGCGGGAGTAGAAGAGCAGTACTTC. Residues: CASSLAGVEEQYF.

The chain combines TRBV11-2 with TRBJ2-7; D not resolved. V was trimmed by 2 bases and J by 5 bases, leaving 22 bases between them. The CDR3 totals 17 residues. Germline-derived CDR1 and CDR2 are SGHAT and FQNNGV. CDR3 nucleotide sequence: TGTGCCAGCAGCTTAACGGGTTTAGGTATATATCTTGACGAGCAGTACTTC. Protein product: CASSLTGLGIYLDEQYF.

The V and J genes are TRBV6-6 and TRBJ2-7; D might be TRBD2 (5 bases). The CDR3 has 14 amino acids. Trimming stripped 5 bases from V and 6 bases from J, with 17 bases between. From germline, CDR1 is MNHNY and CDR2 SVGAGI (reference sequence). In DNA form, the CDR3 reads TGTGCCAGCAGTCCGCGGGCCCTACGGAGCGAGCAGTACTTC. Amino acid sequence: CASSPRALRSEQYF.

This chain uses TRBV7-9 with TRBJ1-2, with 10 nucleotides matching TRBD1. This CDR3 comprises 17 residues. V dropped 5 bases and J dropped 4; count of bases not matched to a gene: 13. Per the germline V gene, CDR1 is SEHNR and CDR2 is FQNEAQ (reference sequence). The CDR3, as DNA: TGTGCCAGCAGCCCTCTTGAGGGACAGGGGAAAACCTATGGCTACACCTTC. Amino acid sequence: CASSPLEGQGKTYGYTF.

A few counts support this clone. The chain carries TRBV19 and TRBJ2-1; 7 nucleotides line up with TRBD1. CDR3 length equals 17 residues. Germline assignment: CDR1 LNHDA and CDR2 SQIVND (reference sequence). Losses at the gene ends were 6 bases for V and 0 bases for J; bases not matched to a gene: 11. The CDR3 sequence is CASRVSWDSLSYNEQFF. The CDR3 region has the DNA TGTGCCAGTAGAGTATCCTGGGACAGCCTCTCCTACAATGAGCAGTTCTTC.

The CDR3 nucleotides read TGTGCCAGCACCCCCGGGACGCCGAGATTTGAAGCTTTCTTT. Residues: CASTPGTPRFEAFF. V gene TRBV21-1 combines with J gene TRBJ1-1. TRBV21-1 is reported as a pseudogene. This CDR3 is 14 amino acids long.

The CDR3 sequence is CASSTGLAGVADTQYF. For the CDR3, the DNA is TGTGCCAGCAGCACGGGACTAGCGGGAGTGGCAGATACGCAGTATTTT. The chain is built from TRBV7-2 and TRBJ2-3, with 14 bases identical to TRBD2. Germline loops: CDR1 SGHTA, CDR2 FQGNSA. Unmatched junction bases numbered 5, after V lost 5 bases and J lost 4 bases. This CDR3 contains 16 residues.

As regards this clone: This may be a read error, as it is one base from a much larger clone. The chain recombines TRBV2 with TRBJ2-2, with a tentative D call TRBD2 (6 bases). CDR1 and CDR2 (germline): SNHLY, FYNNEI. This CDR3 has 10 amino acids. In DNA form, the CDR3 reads TGTGCCAGCAGGGCCGGGGGGCTGTTTTTT. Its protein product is CASRAGGLFF. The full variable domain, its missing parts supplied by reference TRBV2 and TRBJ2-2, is EPEVTQTPSHQVTQMGQEVILRCVPISNHLYFYWYRQILGQKVEFLVSFYNNEISEKSEIFDDQFSVERPDGSNFTLKIRSTKLEDSAMYFCASRAGGLFFGEGSRLTVL.

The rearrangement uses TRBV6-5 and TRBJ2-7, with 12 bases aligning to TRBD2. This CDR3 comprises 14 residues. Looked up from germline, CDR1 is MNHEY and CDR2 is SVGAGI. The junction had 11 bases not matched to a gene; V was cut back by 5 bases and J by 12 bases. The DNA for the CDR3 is TGTGCCAGCAGTCGCGGCCGACTAGCGGGAGACTTGTACTTC. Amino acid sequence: CASSRGRLAGDLYF.

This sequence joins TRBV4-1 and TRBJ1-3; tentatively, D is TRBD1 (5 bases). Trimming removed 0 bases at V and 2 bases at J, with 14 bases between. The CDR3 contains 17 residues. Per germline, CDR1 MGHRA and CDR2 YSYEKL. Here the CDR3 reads CASSQDPGGITGNTIYF. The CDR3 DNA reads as TGCGCCAGCAGCCAAGATCCCGGGGGAATTACTGGAAACACCATATATTTT.

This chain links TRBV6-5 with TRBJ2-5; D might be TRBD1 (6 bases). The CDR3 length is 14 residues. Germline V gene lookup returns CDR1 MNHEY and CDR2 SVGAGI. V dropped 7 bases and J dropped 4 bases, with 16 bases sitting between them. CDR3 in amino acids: CASTPPGTRETQYF. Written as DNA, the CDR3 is TGTGCCAGCACCCCCCCGGGGACACGAGAGACCCAGTACTTC.

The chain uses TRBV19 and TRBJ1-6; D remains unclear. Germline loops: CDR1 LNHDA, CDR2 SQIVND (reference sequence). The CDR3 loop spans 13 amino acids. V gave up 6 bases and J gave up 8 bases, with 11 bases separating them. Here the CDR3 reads CASSGQRDSPLHF. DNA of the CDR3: TGTGCCAGTAGCGGGCAGAGGGATTCACCCCTCCACTTT.

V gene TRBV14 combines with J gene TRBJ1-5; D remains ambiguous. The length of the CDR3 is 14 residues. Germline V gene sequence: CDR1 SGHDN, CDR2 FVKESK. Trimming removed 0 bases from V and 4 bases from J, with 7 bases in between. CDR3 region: CASSQDGQNQPQHF. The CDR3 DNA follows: TGTGCCAGCAGCCAAGATGGCCAGAATCAGCCCCAGCATTTT.

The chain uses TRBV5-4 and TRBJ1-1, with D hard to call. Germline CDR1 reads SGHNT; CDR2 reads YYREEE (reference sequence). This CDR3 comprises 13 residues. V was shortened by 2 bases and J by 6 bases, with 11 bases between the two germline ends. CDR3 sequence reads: CASSLRSISEAFF. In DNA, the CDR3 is TGTGCCAGCAGCTTACGGTCAATTTCTGAAGCTTTCTTT.

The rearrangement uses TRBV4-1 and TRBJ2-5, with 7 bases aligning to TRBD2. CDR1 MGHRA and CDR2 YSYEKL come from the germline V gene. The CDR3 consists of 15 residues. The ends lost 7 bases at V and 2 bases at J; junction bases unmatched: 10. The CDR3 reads CASMDPGLTQETQYF. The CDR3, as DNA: TGCGCCAGCATGGACCCGGGACTAACTCAAGAGACCCAGTACTTC.

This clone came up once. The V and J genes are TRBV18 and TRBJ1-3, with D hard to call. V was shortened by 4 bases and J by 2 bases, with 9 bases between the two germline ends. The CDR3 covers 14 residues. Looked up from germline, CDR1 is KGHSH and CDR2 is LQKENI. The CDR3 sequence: CASSLTQAGNTIYF. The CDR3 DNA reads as TGTGCCAGCTCACTGACCCAGGCTGGAAACACCATATATTTT.

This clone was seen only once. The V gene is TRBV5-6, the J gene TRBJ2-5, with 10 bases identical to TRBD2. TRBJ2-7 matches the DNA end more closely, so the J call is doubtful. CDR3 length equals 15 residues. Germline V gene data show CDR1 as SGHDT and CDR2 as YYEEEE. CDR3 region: CASSPGTSATYEQYF. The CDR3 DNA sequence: TGTGCCAGCAGCCCCGGGACTAGCGCCACCTACGAGCAGTACTTC.

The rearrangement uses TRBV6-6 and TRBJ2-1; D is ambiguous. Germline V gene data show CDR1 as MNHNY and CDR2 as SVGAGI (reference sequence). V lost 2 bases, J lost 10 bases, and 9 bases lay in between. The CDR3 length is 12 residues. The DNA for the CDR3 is TGTGCCAGCAGTTACAGTATGTACGAGCAGTTCTTC. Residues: CASSYSMYEQFF.